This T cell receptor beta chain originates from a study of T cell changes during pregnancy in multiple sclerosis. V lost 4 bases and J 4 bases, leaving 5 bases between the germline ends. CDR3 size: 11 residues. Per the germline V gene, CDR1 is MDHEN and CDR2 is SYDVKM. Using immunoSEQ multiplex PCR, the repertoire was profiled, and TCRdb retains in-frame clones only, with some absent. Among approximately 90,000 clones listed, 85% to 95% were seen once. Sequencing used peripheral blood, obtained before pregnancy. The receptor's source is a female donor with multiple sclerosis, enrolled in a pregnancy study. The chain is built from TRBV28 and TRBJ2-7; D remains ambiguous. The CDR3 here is CASSSPYEQYF. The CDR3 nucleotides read TGTGCCAGCAGTTCCCCATACGAGCAGTACTTC.